This TCR beta chain was captured by sequencing in a study of cytomegalovirus exposure and HLA in healthy donors. PCR was performed using 60 Vbeta and 13 Jbeta primers. Profiling relied on immunoSEQ multiplex PCR, and the TCRdb table lists in-frame clones only, not all of them. The sample records about 52,000 clones, 65% to 85% being singletons. The CDR3 extends over 12 amino acids. Germline loops: CDR1 GTSNPN, CDR2 SVGIG (reference sequence). V was clipped by 3 bases and J by 0 bases, with 5 bases between them. Source material: PBMCs. This TCR came from a man between 18 and 29 years old in good health and CMV-seronegative. The chain recombines TRBV30 with TRBJ2-5; D not resolved. The CDR3 is CAWRGNQETQYF. CDR3 nucleotides: TGTGCCTGGAGGGGCAACCAAGAGACCCAGTACTTC.